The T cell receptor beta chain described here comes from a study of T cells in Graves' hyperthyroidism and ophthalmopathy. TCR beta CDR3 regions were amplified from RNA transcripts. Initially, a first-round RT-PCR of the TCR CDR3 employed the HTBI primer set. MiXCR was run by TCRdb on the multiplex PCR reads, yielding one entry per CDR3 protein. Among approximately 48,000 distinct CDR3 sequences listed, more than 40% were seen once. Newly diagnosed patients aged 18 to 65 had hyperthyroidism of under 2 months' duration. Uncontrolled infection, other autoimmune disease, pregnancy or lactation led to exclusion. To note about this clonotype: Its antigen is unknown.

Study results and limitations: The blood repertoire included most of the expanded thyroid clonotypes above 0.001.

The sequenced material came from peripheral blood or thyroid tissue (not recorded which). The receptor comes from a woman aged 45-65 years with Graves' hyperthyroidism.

CDR3 region: CASSLERGRLETQYF. In DNA, the CDR3 is TGTGCCAGCAGCTTGGAGAGGGGGCGCTTGGAGACCCAGTACTTC. This chain joins TRBV7-2 and TRBJ2-5; TRBD1 aligns across 7 bases. Germline CDR1 and CDR2: SGHTA and FQGNSA. The CDR3 length is 15 residues. Losses at the gene ends were 3 bases for V and 5 bases for J; bases not matched to a gene: 9.